This T cell receptor beta chain was obtained from a study of T cell responses to AZD1222 COVID-19 vaccine. Overall study results and limits: Along spike, vaccine-associated CD4 TCRs were found throughout, with dominance at 160-218 and 743-854. Baseline seropositives among AZD1222 recipients totaled only six or seven. No day 14 peak samples; only post-peak repertoires were characterized.

From germline, CDR1 is LGHNA and CDR2 YNFKEQ. The CDR3 totals 13 residues. Trimming cost V 0 bases and J 8 bases, with 7 bases left between them. Comment on this clone: Its specificity is unknown.

TCRdb's copy holds only in-frame clones and misses some; the assay was immunoSEQ multiplex PCR. Here the sample spans about 140,000 clones, approximately 90% being singletons. Samples with a second dose at about 4 or about 12 weeks were pooled together. The rearrangement joins TRBV4-2 to TRBJ1-4, with no clear D. The TCR was taken from an adult who received the AZD1222 COVID-19 vaccine. Sequences were derived from peripheral blood, sampled 28 days after the second AZD1222 dose. The CDR3 region has the DNA TGTGCCAGCAGCCAAGATCAGTACGAAAAACTGTTTTTT. Its protein product is CASSQDQYEKLFF.